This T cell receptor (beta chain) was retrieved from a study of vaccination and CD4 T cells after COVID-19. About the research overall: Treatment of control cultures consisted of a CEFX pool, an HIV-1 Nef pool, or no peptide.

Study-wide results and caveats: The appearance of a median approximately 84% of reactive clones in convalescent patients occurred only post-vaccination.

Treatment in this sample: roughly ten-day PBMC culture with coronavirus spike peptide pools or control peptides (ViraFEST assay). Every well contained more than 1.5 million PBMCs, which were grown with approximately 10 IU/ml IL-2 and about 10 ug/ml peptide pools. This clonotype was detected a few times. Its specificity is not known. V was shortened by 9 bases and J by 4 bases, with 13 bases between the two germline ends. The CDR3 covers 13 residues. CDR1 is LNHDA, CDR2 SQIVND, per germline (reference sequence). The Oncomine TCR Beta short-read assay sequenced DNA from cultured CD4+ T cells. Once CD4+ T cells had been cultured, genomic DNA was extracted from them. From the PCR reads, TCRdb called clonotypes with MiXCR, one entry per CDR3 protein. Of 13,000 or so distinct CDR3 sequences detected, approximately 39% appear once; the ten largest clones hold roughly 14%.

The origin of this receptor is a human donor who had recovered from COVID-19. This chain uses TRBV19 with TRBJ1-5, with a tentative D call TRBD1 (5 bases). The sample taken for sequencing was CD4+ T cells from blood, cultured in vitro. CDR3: CASRDRPNQPQHF. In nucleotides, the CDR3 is TGTGCCAGCCGCGACAGACCAAATCAGCCCCAGCATTTT.